One sample yielded the 14 T cell receptor beta chains listed below, sequenced in a study of T-cell memory formation after mild COVID-19 (dated by TCRdb to the early 2020s). The library was generated by 5' RACE. The sequencer listed for this sample is Illumina NovaSeq 6000. TCRdb took the public reads, trimmed them with fastp at Q25, ran MiXCR for clone calling and kept in-frame beta chains. Duplicate CDR3 protein sequences are folded into a single record with the most common DNA and genes. This sample lists about 470,000 distinct CDR3 sequences; about 18% were detected once. The top ten clonotypes cover around an eighth of the sample. The sequencing input was PBMCs or a T cell subset sorted from them (not recorded which). Receptor source: an adult woman who had mild COVID-19 (a few samples of this study predate the infection). The sample titles of this study are shuffled in the database, so cell type and time point are left out; the donor was told from shared clones.

This chain joins TRBV24-1 and TRBJ2-1; possibly TRBD1 for D (5 bases). CDR1 KGHDR and CDR2 SFDVKD come from the germline V gene. The CDR3 length is 15 residues. Trimming removed 0 bases from V and 3 bases from J, with 8 bases in between. The CDR3 sequence: CATSDLHDSYNEQFF. The CDR3 nucleotides are TGTGCCACCAGTGATTTGCACGACAGCTACAATGAGCAGTTCTTC.

This sequence joins TRBV6-5 and TRBJ1-6; 9 bases are a match to TRBD1. In germline, CDR1 is MNHEY, CDR2 SVGAGI. The CDR3 covers 14 residues. Trimming cost V 6 bases and J 6 bases; bases outside gene matches: 3. CDR3 loop: CASRSDRGNSPLHF. The DNA of the CDR3 is TGTGCCAGCAGGTCGGACAGGGGTAATTCACCCCTCCACTTT.

This clonotype has a handful of counts. The chain uses TRBV5-1 and TRBJ2-5, with D perhaps matching TRBD2 (5 bases). Per germline, CDR1 SGHRS and CDR2 YFSETQ. The CDR3 runs to 16 residues. V was shortened by 3 bases and J by 0 bases, with 15 bases between the two germline ends. CDR3 nucleotides: TGCGCCAGCAGCTCTAGAGGGTCCTCTTACCAAGAGACCCAGTACTTC. This codes for CASSSRGSSYQETQYF.

This clonotype has only a few counts. The chain couples TRBV14 to TRBJ1-1; weak D call: TRBD1 (5 bases). This CDR3 is 14 amino acids long. V was cut by 4 bases and J by 6 bases, with 15 bases left in between. CDR1 is SGHDN, CDR2 FVKESK, per germline. CDR3 in DNA: TGTGCCAGCAGCCCACGACAGTATCCCCCTGAAGCTTTCTTT. Residues: CASSPRQYPPEAFF.

This clonotype has just a few counts. The CDR3 protein is CASSLGQSLYEQYF. The CDR3 bases are TGTGCCAGCAGTTTGGGACAGAGCCTCTACGAGCAGTACTTC. V is TRBV12-3 or TRBV12-4 and J is TRBJ2-7; 7 nucleotides align to TRBD1. There are 14 residues in the CDR3. The junction had 5 bases not matched to a gene; V was cut back by 3 bases and J by 3 bases.

This clonotype has only a few counts. The rearrangement links TRBV7-9 to TRBJ1-2; D remains unclear. Germline CDR1 reads SEHNR; CDR2 reads FQNEAQ (reference sequence). V was pared by 4 bases and J by 5 bases, with 8 bases between. This CDR3 contains 12 residues. For the CDR3, the DNA is TGTGCCAGCAGCTCCGACGGGTATGGCTACACCTTC. The encoded protein is CASSSDGYGYTF.

The chain couples TRBV20-1 to TRBJ2-2; the D is unclear. Germline loops: CDR1 DFQATT, CDR2 SNEGSKA (reference sequence). V dropped 3 bases and J dropped 2 bases, with 10 bases sitting between them. The CDR3 covers 14 residues. The CDR3 protein is CSASRAYNTGELFF. In nucleotides, the CDR3 is TGCAGTGCTAGTCGTGCGTACAACACCGGGGAGCTGTTTTTT.

The CDR3 reads CASSGDVNTEAFF. For the CDR3, the DNA is TGTGCCAGCAGCGGTGACGTAAACACTGAAGCTTTCTTT. This chain connects TRBV9 to TRBJ1-1; D is uncertain. Deletions cut 3 bases from V and 2 bases from J, with 8 bases between. Germline V gene data show CDR1 as SGDLS and CDR2 as YYNGEE. The CDR3 sequence is 13 residues long.

The chain uses TRBV7-9 and TRBJ1-3, with D hard to call. Germline V gene sequence: CDR1 SEHNR, CDR2 FQNEAQ (reference sequence). The CDR3 is 17 amino acids. V shed 4 bases and J shed 3 bases, with 19 bases lying between them. Here the CDR3 DNA reads TGTGCCAGCAGCTCCCCGGACGAATTAAACCTTGGAAACACCATATATTTT. It translates to CASSSPDELNLGNTIYF.

This clonotype turned up a few times. This chain links TRBV5-1 with TRBJ2-7; D gene uncertain. The germline CDR1 and CDR2 sequences are SGHRS and YFSETQ. The CDR3 loop spans 15 amino acids. V dropped 0 bases and J dropped 0 bases, with 10 bases sitting between them. This CDR3 reads CASSLESEISYEQYF. CDR3 in DNA: TGCGCCAGCAGCTTGGAAAGCGAGATCTCCTACGAGCAGTACTTC. Drawing the rest from reference TRBV5-1 and TRBJ2-7, the complete variable domain is KAGVTQTPRYLIKTRGQQVTLSCSPISGHRSVSWYQQTPGQGLQFLFEYFSETQRNKGNFPGRFSGRQFSNSRSEMNVSTLELGDSALYLCASSLESEISYEQYFGPGTRLTVT.

The rearrangement links TRBV3-1 to TRBJ2-4; 8 bases match TRBD2. Germline CDR1 LGHDT, CDR2 YNNKEL (reference sequence). CDR3 length: 17 residues. Unmatched junction bases numbered 8, after V lost 0 bases and J lost 4 bases. The CDR3 sequence: CASSQDEVAGSKNIQYF. The CDR3 nucleotides are TGTGCCAGCAGCCAAGATGAGGTAGCGGGATCAAAAAACATTCAGTACTTC.

This clonotype was seen a handful of times. CDR3 loop: CASSGQGTPYNEQFF. Written as DNA, the CDR3 is TGTGCCAGCAGTGGTCAGGGAACCCCCTACAATGAGCAGTTCTTC. This chain connects TRBV2 to TRBJ2-1; tentative D call: TRBD1 (5 bases). This CDR3 region has 15 residues. The V and J ends lost 4 bases and 2 bases respectively, with 12 bases between them. Germline loops: CDR1 SNHLY, CDR2 FYNNEI.

Concerning this clonotype itself: Sequence at one end of the junction differs from germline and may be a read error. This sequence joins TRBV25-1 and TRBJ2-1; 9 bases are shared with TRBD1. The CDR3 sequence is 15 residues long. Germline CDR1 MGHDK, CDR2 SYGVNS. CDR3 in amino acids: CASSRGQGPYNEQLF. The CDR3 nucleotides are TGTGCCAGCAGTAGGGGACAGGGCCCTTACAATGAGCAGTTATTC. Based on the CDR3 plus reference TRBV25-1 and TRBJ2-1, the full variable domain is EADIYQTPRYLVIGTGKKITLECSQTMGHDKMYWYQQDPGMELHLIHYSYGVNSTEKGDLSSESTVSRIRTEHFPLTLESARPSHTSQYLCASSRGQGPYNEQLFGPGTRLTVL.

There are a few counts of this clonotype. The chain is built from TRBV5-1 and TRBJ2-1; 7 nucleotides match TRBD2. V lost 0 bases and J lost 5; bases outside the gene matches: 8. The CDR3 has 16 amino acids. From germline, CDR1 is SGHRS and CDR2 YFSETQ. The CDR3 DNA reads as TGCGCCAGCAGCTTGGCCGTAGCTAGCGGTAACAATGAGCAGTTCTTC. It codes for CASSLAVASGNNEQFF.